This paragraph reports one TCR beta chain. Its target is not known. This sample was taken from a study of monozygotic twins with inflammatory bowel disease. Study outcomes and limitations: Using the inverse Simpson index, IBD patients had lower TCRbeta diversity than healthy co-twins.

TCRdb reprocessed the 5' RACE reads, keeping one entry per CDR3 protein, no DNA. This listing includes some 150,000 distinct CDR3 sequences. The sample consisted of blood. The TCR originated in a human donor with ulcerative colitis or Crohn's disease, or a healthy co-twin of an affected twin (not recorded which).

The CDR3: CASSRQGLHYGYTF. The rearrangement uses TRBV6-1 and TRBJ1-2. This CDR3 comprises 14 residues. Germline V gene data show CDR1 as MNHNS and CDR2 as SASEGT.